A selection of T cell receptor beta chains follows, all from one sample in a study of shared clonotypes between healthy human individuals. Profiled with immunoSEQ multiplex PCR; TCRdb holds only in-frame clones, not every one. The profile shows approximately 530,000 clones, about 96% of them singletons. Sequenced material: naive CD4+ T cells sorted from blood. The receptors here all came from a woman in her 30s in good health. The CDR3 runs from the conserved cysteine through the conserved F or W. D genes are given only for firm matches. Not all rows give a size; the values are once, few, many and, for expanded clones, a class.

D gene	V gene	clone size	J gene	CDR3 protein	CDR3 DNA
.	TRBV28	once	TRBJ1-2	CASSLPTGGPYGYTF	TGTGCCAGCAGTCTACCGACAGGCGGGCCCTATGGCTACACCTTC
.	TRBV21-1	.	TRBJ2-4	CASSKEVGPLNIQYF	TGTGCCAGCAGCAAAGAGGTCGGTCCCCTAAACATTCAGTACTTC
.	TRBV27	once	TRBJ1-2	CASTPGRPNYGYTF	TGTGCCAGCACCCCCGGACGGCCCAACTATGGCTACACCTTC
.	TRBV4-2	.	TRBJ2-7	CASRPGTGAGHEQYF	TGTGCCAGCAGACCCGGTACCGGGGCCGGGCACGAGCAGTACTTC
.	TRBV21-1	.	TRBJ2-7	CASSKDRSTYEQYF	TGTGCCAGCAGCAAAGACAGATCCACCTACGAGCAGTACTTC
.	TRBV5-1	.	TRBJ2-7	CASSLGGEPYEQYF	TGCGCCAGCAGCTTGGGTGGGGAACCCTACGAGCAGTACTTC
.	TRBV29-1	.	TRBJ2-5	CSVLRQIGETQYF	TGCAGCGTTTTGAGGCAGATAGGAGAGACCCAGTACTTC
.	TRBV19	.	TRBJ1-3	CASSIDGRRASGNTIYF	TGTGCCAGTAGTATAGATGGCAGACGGGCGTCTGGAAACACCATATATTTT
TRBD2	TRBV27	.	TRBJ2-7	CASSLFSGSSSYEQYF	TGTGCCAGCAGTTTGTTTAGCGGGTCAAGCTCCTACGAGCAGTACTTC
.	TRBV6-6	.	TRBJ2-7	CASSLKGEQYF	TGTGCCAGCAGTCTAAAGGGCGAGCAGTACTTC
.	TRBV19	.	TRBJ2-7	CASSIGQGSSYEQCF	TGTGCCAGTAGTATTGGGCAGGGGAGCTCCTACGAGCAGTGCTTC
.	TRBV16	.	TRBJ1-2	CASSQIRTLNYGYTF	TGTGCCAGCAGCCAAATCAGGACTCTAAACTATGGCTACACCTTC
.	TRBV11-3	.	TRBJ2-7	CASSGGLANSYEQYF	TGTGCCAGCAGCGGGGGCCTAGCGAACTCCTACGAGCAGTACTTC
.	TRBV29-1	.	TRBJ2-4	CSVSLNLGNIQYF	TGCAGCGTTTCCCTTAACCTCGGAAACATTCAGTACTTC
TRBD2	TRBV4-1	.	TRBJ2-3	CASSQVSSGTDTQYF	TGCGCCAGCAGCCAAGTCTCTAGCGGAACAGATACGCAGTATTTT
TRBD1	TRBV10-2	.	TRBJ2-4	CASSETNRGPKNIQYF	TGCGCCAGCAGTGAGACAAACAGGGGACCCAAAAACATTCAGTACTTC
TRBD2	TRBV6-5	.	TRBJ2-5	CASSSNLAGGIETQYF	TGTGCCAGCAGTTCGAATCTAGCGGGAGGAATAGAGACCCAGTACTTC
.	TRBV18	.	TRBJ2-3	CASSPLSGSTDTQYF	TGTGCCAGCTCACCACTCAGCGGTAGCACAGATACGCAGTATTTT
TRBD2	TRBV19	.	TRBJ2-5	CASSLFSGAGEVETQYF	TGTGCCAGTAGTCTATTTTCGGGAGCGGGAGAGGTAGAGACCCAGTACTTC
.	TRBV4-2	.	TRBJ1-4	CASSRGEAINEKLFF	TGTGCCAGCAGCCGTGGTGAAGCCATTAATGAAAAACTGTTTTTT
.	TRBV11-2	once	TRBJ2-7	CASSFSGYYEQYF	TGTGCCAGCAGCTTTTCAGGGTACTACGAGCAGTACTTC
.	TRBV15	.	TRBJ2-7	CATSRIQGSEQYF	TGTGCCACCAGCAGAATCCAGGGTAGCGAGCAGTACTTC
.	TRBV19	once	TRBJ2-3	CASSIIPVSSTDTQYF	TGTGCCAGTAGTATAATACCAGTCTCTTCCACAGATACGCAGTATTTT
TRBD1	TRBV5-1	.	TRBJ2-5	CASSRTGTGEETQYF	TGCGCCAGCAGCAGGACCGGGACAGGGGAAGAGACCCAGTACTTC
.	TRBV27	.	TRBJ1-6	CASSIGPNSPLHF	TGTGCCAGCAGCATCGGTCCCAATTCACCCCTCCACTTT
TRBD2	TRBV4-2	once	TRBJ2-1	CASSQGLAGDNNEQFF	TGTGCCAGCAGCCAAGGCCTAGCGGGCGACAACAATGAGCAGTTCTTC
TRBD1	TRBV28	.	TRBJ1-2	CASSRPPGQFNYGYTF	TGTGCCAGCAGCCGTCCGCCGGGACAGTTTAACTATGGCTACACCTTC
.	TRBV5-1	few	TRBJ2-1	CASSLVRNNEQFF	TGCGCCAGCAGCTTGGTACGAAACAATGAGCAGTTCTTC
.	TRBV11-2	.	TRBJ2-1	CASSLDPPGAQFF	TGTGCCAGCAGCTTAGATCCCCCAGGGGCGCAGTTCTTC
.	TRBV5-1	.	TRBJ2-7	CASSLDTSSYEQYF	TGCGCCAGCAGCTTGGACACAAGCTCCTACGAGCAGTACTTC
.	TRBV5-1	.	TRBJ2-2	CASNFGQLTGELFF	TGCGCCAGCAACTTTGGGCAGCTCACCGGGGAGCTGTTTTTT
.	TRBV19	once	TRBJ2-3	CASRSTGLNTDTQYF	TGTGCCAGTAGATCGACGGGATTGAACACAGATACGCAGTATTTT
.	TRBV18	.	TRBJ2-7	CASSPRQGYEQYF	TGTGCCAGCTCACCAAGGCAGGGCTACGAGCAGTACTTC
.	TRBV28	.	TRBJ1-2	CASTVGRNYGYTF	TGTGCCAGCACTGTAGGACGGAACTATGGCTACACCTTC
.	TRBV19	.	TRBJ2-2	CASSIGGPYTGELFF	TGTGCCAGTAGTATCGGGGGACCCTACACCGGGGAGCTGTTTTTT
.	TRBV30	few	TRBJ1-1	CAWSRQLNTEAFF	TGTGCCTGGAGTCGACAGTTGAACACTGAAGCTTTCTTT
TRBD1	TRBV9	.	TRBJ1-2	CASSGRQGAGYGYTF	TGTGCCAGCAGCGGAAGACAGGGGGCGGGCTATGGCTACACCTTC
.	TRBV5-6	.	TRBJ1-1	CASSLIHLQGREAFF	TGTGCCAGCAGCTTGATTCACTTGCAGGGTCGTGAAGCTTTCTTT